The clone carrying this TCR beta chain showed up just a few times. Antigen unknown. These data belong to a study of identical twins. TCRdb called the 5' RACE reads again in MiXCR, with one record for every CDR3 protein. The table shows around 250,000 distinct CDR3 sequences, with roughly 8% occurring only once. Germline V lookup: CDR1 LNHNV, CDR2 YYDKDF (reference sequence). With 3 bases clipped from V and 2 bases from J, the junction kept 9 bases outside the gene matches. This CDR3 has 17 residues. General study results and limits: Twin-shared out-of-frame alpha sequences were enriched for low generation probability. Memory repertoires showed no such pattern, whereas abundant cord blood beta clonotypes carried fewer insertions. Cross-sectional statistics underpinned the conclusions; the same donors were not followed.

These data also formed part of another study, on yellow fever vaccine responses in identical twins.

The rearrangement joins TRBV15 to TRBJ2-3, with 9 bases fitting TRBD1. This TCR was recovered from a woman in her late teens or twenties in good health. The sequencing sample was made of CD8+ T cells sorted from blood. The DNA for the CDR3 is TGTGCCACCAGCAGCCAACCGACAGGGGGTACCACAGATACGCAGTATTTT. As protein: CATSSQPTGGTTDTQYF.